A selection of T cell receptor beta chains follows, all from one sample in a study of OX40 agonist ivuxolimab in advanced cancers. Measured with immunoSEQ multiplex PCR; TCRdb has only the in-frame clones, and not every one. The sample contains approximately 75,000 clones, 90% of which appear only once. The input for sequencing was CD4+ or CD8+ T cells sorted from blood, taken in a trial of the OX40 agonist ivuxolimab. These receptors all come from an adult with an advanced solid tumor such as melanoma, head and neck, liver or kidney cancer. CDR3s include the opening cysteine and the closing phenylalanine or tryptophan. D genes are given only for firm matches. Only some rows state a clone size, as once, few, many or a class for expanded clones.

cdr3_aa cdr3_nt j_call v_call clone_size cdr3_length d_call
CSVSPLGAREQYF TGCAGCGTCTCCCCTTTGGGGGCTAGGGAGCAGTACTTC TRBJ2-7 TRBV29-1 NA 13 NA
CASSIAPGTSYEQYF TGTGCCAGTAGTATAGCCCCCGGGACTTCCTACGAGCAGTACTTC TRBJ2-7 TRBV19 NA 15 NA
CASSSPGQGQETQYF TGTGCCAGCAGTTCCCCGGGACAGGGGCAAGAGACCCAGTACTTC TRBJ2-5 TRBV7-9 NA 15 TRBD1
CASREFGISYEQYF TGTGCCAGCAGGGAATTCGGGATCTCCTACGAGCAGTACTTC TRBJ2-7 TRBV6-6 NA 14 NA
CASSSQGFGEQYF TGTGCCAGCAGTTCCCAGGGTTTTGGCGAGCAGTACTTC TRBJ2-7 TRBV27 NA 13 NA
CASSLKRGEQYF TGCGCCAGCAGTCTCAAGAGGGGCGAGCAGTACTTC TRBJ2-7 TRBV23-1 NA 12 NA
CASSLPPRGPSTDTQYF TGCGCCAGCAGCTTGCCCCCGAGGGGACCTAGCACAGATACGCAGTATTTT TRBJ2-3 TRBV5-1 NA 17 NA
CAITSGGHNTDTQYF TGTGCCATCACTAGCGGGGGGCATAACACAGATACGCAGTATTTT TRBJ2-3 TRBV10-3 NA 15 TRBD2
CASTRQAGNTEAFF TGTGCCAGCACCCGACAGGCGGGGAACACTGAAGCTTTCTTT TRBJ1-1 TRBV7-2 NA 14 NA
CASSEALFAGELFF TGTGCCAGCAGTGAAGCGCTCTTTGCCGGGGAGCTGTTTTTT TRBJ2-2 TRBV2 NA 14 NA
CASSYGTSGSNEQFF TGCGCCAGCAGCTATGGGACTAGCGGGAGTAATGAGCAGTTCTTC TRBJ2-1 TRBV5-1 once 15 TRBD2
CSVEDPEGVKNIQYF TGCAGCGTTGAAGATCCAGAAGGGGTCAAAAACATTCAGTACTTC TRBJ2-4 TRBV29-1 NA 15 NA
CASSAAGYRETQYF TGTGCCAGCAGCGCGGCAGGGTACCGGGAGACCCAGTACTTC TRBJ2-5 TRBV6-5 NA 14 NA
CASTFGTSGGNEQFF TGTGCCAGTACTTTCGGGACTAGCGGGGGTAATGAGCAGTTCTTC TRBJ2-1 TRBV19 NA 15 TRBD2
CASSLRTSGTSTDTQYF TGCGCCAGCAGCCTGAGGACTAGCGGGACTAGCACAGATACGCAGTATTTT TRBJ2-3 TRBV5-1 NA 17 TRBD2
CASSPDQNSNQPQHF TGTGCCAGCAGCCCAGACCAAAATAGCAATCAGCCCCAGCATTTT TRBJ1-5 TRBV2 NA 15 NA
CASSLGRLAGDNEQFF TGTGCCAGCAGCTTAGGTCGACTAGCGGGAGACAATGAGCAGTTCTTC TRBJ2-1 TRBV11-3 NA 16 TRBD2
CANRQISGNTIYF TGTGCCAACAGACAGATCTCTGGAAACACCATATATTTT TRBJ1-3 TRBV11-2 few 13 NA
CASSLNLGPSYNEQFF TGTGCCAGCAGCTTAAACCTGGGTCCCTCCTACAATGAGCAGTTCTTC TRBJ2-1 TRBV5-6 NA 16 NA
CASSLEGTSNQPQHF TGCGCCAGCAGCTTGGAAGGGACCTCCAATCAGCCCCAGCATTTT TRBJ1-5 TRBV5-1 NA 15 NA
CASNRVLSRRLQGLNTEAFF TGTGCCAGCAATCGGGTCCTTAGCCGAAGGCTTCAGGGCCTGAACACTGAAGCTTTCTTT TRBJ1-1 TRBV21-1 NA 20 NA
CASSFDRANTEAFF TGCGCCAGCAGCTTCGACCGGGCGAACACTGAAGCTTTCTTT TRBJ1-1 TRBV5-1 NA 14 NA
CASSIQGVSGANVLTF TGTGCCAGTAGTATCCAAGGGGTTTCTGGGGCCAACGTCCTGACTTTC TRBJ2-6 TRBV19 NA 16 NA
CSVQGLHEQYF TGCAGCGTCCAGGGTCTCCACGAGCAGTACTTC TRBJ2-7 TRBV29-1 NA 11 NA
CASSASGLEAFF TGTGCCAGCAGCGCATCGGGCCTTGAAGCTTTCTTT TRBJ1-1 TRBV5-4 NA 12 NA
CASSPGLNNEQFF TGTGCCAGCTCACCGGGACTGAACAATGAGCAGTTCTTC TRBJ2-1 TRBV18 NA 13 NA